One sample yielded the 21 T cell receptor beta chains listed below, sequenced in a study of monozygotic twins with inflammatory bowel disease. From its re-call of the 5' RACE reads, TCRdb lists each CDR3 protein once, without DNA. The sample's table shows approximately 420,000 distinct CDR3 sequences. The sample consisted of blood. These receptors all stem from a human donor with ulcerative colitis or Crohn's disease, or a healthy co-twin of an affected twin (not recorded which).

The rearrangement uses TRBV20-1 and TRBJ1-2. Germline assignment: CDR1 DFQATT and CDR2 SNEGSKA (reference sequence). This CDR3 has 15 amino acids. CDR3 amino acids: CSARDFGGGIYGYTF.

This rearrangement joins TRBV12-3 or TRBV12-4 to TRBJ1-4; the D call of TRBD1 rests on TCRdb alone, since no DNA is present to check it. This CDR3 has 15 amino acids. The chain's CDR3 is CASSFGQGGEEKLFF.

The V and J genes are TRBV10-3 and TRBJ1-1; with no DNA, the TCRdb D assignment of TRBD1 cannot be verified. Germline lookup yields CDR1 ENHRY and CDR2 SYGVKD. There are 14 residues in the CDR3. The CDR3 loop is CAISPGQMNTEAFF.

This chain links TRBV4-2 with TRBJ2-1; no DNA is available, so the TRBD2 call from TCRdb remains unchecked. The germline gives CDR1 LGHNA, CDR2 YNFKEQ. This CDR3 comprises 19 residues. CDR3 region: CASSQDRSRTSGGANEQFF.

The J gene is TRBJ2-7, the V gene TRBV6-6. Germline V CDR1 and CDR2: MNHNY, SVGAGI (reference sequence). The CDR3 loop spans 14 amino acids. The CDR3 protein is CASRADGGSYEQYF.

V usage is TRBV28 and J usage is TRBJ1-1. CDR1 is MDHEN, CDR2 SYDVKM, per germline. The CDR3 has 12 residues. The CDR3 here is CASSITASEAFF.

The genes are TRBV5-1 and TRBJ1-4; the TCRdb call, TRBD1, lacks DNA for checking. Looked up from germline, CDR1 is SGHRS and CDR2 is YFSETQ. The CDR3 is made up of 15 amino acids. The CDR3 protein is CASSLRPGGNEKLFF.

The J gene is TRBJ2-5, the V gene TRBV5-1; TCRdb designates TRBD2, a call that cannot be tested without DNA. Germline V lookup: CDR1 SGHRS, CDR2 YFSETQ. This CDR3 is built from 15 residues. CDR3 region: CASRSALGSQETQYF.

The CDR3 loop is CASSVPRDGANYGYTF. The chain employs TRBV9 and TRBJ1-2; no DNA is available, so the TRBD1 call from TCRdb remains unchecked. Germline values: CDR1 SGDLS, CDR2 YYNGEE. The CDR3 is 16 amino acids.

The V gene is TRBV19, the J gene TRBJ1-4. The CDR3 spans 13 residues. The germline V gene encodes CDR1 LNHDA and CDR2 SQIVND (reference sequence). CDR3 in amino acids: CASSIEGLGKLFF. The variable domain in full, with the rest retrieved from reference TRBV19 and TRBJ1-4, is DGGITQSPKYLFRKEGQNVTLSCEQNLNHDAMYWYRQDPGQGLRLIYYSQIVNDFQKGDIAEGYSVSREKKESFPLTVTSAQKNPTAFYLCASSIEGLGKLFFGSGTQLSVL.

The chain has TRBV20-1 and TRBJ1-2. Germline CDR1 is DFQATT and CDR2 is SNEGSKA (reference sequence). This CDR3 has 14 amino acids. CDR3 protein: CSAEPTGPSYGYTF.

This chain links TRBV5-1 with TRBJ2-5. In germline, CDR1 is SGHRS, CDR2 YFSETQ. CDR3 length: 15 amino acids. CDR3 amino acids: CASSLVAFAQETQYF.

This chain connects TRBV11-2 to TRBJ2-7; TCRdb outputs TRBD2, but without DNA this stays unchecked. CDR1 is SGHAT, CDR2 FQNNGV, per germline. CDR3 length: 14 residues. The CDR3 spells CASRKSGGRYEQYF.

The CDR3 loop reads CATSDFRPDGELFF. The chain links TRBV24-1 to TRBJ2-2. CDR1 and CDR2 (germline): KGHDR, SFDVKD. The CDR3 loop spans 14 amino acids.

This chain connects TRBV20-1 to TRBJ2-5; TCRdb lists TRBD2, though no DNA is available to test this call. This CDR3 is 15 amino acids long. Germline V gene sequence: CDR1 DFQATT, CDR2 SNEGSKA (reference sequence). This chain's CDR3 is CSANRGLAGAETQYF.

V is TRBV7-9 and J is TRBJ2-3; TCRdb outputs TRBD2, but without DNA this stays unchecked. The CDR3 is made up of 16 amino acids. CDR1 SEHNR and CDR2 FQNEAQ come from the germline V gene (reference sequence). CDR3 region: CASSLTSGGPTDTQYF.

This chain links TRBV12-3 or TRBV12-4 with TRBJ2-5; the TCRdb call, TRBD1, lacks DNA for checking. The CDR3 extends over 15 amino acids. CDR3 loop: CASSGDRRYQETQYF.

The V and J genes are TRBV7-2 and TRBJ1-1; the TRBD1 assignment by TCRdb is unverifiable without DNA. This CDR3 has 17 amino acids. The germline V gene has CDR1 SGHTA and CDR2 FQGNSA. The CDR3 protein is CASSGPNRAWNGFEAFF. The variable domain in full, with the rest retrieved from reference TRBV7-2 and TRBJ1-1, is GAGVSQSPSNKVTEKGKDVELRCDPISGHTALYWYRQSLGQGLEFLIYFQGNSAPDKSGLPSDRFSAERTGGSVSTLTIQRTQQEDSAVYLCASSGPNRAWNGFEAFFGQGTRLTVV.

This chain links TRBV5-4 with TRBJ2-3. The V gene's germline CDR1 is SGHNT and CDR2 YYREEE (reference sequence). The CDR3 spans 18 residues. CDR3 in amino acids: CASSLDRVGLTGSDTQYF.

The CDR3 protein is CAISGTGKETQYF. The chain couples TRBV10-3 to TRBJ2-5; TCRdb indicates TRBD1, and absent DNA this call remains unverified. The CDR3 contains 13 residues. Germline V gene data show CDR1 as ENHRY and CDR2 as SYGVKD.

The chain has TRBV9 and TRBJ1-1; with no DNA, the TCRdb D assignment of TRBD1 cannot be verified. This CDR3 has 18 residues. Germline assignment: CDR1 SGDLS and CDR2 YYNGEE. This chain's CDR3 is CASSVIERFWTGCFGAFF. The variable domain in full, completed from reference TRBV9 and TRBJ1-1, reads DSGVTQTPKHLITATGQRVTLRCSPRSGDLSVYWYQQSLDQGLQFLIQYYNGEERAKGNILERFSAQQFPDLHSELNLSSLELGDSALYFCASSVIERFWTGCFGAFFGQGTRLTVV.